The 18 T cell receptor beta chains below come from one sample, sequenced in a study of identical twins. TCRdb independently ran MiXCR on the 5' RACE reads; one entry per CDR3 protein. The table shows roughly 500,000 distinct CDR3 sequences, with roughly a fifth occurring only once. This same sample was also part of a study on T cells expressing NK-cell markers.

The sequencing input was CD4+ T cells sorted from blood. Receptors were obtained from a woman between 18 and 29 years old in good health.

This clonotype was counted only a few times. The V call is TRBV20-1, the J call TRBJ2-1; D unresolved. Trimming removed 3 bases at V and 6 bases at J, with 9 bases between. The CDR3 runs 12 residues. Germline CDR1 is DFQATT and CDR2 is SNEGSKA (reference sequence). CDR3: CSASGQINEQFF. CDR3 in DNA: TGCAGTGCTAGTGGGCAGATCAATGAGCAGTTCTTC.

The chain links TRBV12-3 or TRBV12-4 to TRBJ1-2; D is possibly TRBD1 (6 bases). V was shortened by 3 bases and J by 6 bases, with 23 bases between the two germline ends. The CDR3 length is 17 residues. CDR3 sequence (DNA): TGTGCCAGCAGTTTGAGGACGGACCTTCGAGGGGGTAATGGCTACACCTTC. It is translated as CASSLRTDLRGGNGYTF.

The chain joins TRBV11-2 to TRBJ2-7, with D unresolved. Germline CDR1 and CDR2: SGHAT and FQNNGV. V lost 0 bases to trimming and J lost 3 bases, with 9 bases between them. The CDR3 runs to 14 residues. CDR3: CASSLDLLFYEQYF. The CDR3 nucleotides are TGTGCCAGCAGCTTAGATCTCCTTTTCTACGAGCAGTACTTC.

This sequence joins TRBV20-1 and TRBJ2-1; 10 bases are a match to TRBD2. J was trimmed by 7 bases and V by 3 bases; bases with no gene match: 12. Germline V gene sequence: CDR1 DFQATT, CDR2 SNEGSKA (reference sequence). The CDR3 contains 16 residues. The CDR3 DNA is TGCAGTGCTAGTACTAGCGGGGCCCTTCGGGAAAATGAGCAGTTCTTC. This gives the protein CSASTSGALRENEQFF.

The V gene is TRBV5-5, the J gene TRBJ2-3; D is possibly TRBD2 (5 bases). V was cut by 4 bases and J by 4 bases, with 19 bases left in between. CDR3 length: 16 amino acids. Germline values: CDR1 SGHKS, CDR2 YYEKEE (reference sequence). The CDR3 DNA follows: TGTGCCAGCAGCCTCGGCTCTGGTGGGAGACCAGATACGCAGTATTTT. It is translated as CASSLGSGGRPDTQYF.

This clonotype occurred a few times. The CDR3 is CASSPPGGTEAFF. The CDR3 DNA reads TGCGCCAGCAGCCCCCCGGGTGGCACTGAAGCTTTCTTT. V usage is TRBV5-1 and J usage is TRBJ1-1, with D unresolved. Germline CDR1 and CDR2: SGHRS and YFSETQ. The length of the CDR3 is 13 residues. V lost 4 bases and J 4 bases, leaving 11 bases between the germline ends.

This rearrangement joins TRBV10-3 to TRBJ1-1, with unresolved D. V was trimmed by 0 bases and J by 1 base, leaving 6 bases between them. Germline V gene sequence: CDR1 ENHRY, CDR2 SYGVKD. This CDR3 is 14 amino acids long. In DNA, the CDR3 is TGTGCCATCAGTGAGTCCGGCTCGAACACTGAAGCTTTCTTT. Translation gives CAISESGSNTEAFF.

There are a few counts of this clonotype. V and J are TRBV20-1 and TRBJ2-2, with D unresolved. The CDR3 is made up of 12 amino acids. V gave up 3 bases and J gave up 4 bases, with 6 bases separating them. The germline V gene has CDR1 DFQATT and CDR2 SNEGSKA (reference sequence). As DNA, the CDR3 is TGCAGTGCTAGTGGCACCACCGGGGAGCTGTTTTTT. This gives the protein CSASGTTGELFF.

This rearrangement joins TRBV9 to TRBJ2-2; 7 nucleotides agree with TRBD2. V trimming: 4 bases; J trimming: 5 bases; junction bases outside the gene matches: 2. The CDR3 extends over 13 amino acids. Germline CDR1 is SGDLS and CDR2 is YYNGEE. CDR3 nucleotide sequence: TGTGCCAGCAGCTTTAGCGGGACCGGGGAGCTGTTTTTT. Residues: CASSFSGTGELFF.

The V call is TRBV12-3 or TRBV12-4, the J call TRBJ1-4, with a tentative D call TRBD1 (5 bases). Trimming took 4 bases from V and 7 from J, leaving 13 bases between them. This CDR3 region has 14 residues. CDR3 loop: CASSSGNIGEKLFF. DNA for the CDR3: TGTGCCAGCAGTTCAGGGAATATCGGTGAAAAACTGTTTTTT.

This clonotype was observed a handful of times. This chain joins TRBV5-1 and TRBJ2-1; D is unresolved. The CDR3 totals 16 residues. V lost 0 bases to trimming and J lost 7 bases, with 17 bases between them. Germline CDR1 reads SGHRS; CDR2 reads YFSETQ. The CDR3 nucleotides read TGCGCCAGCAGCTTGGTGGCTCCGCTTTATGGAAATGAGCAGTTCTTC. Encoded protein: CASSLVAPLYGNEQFF.

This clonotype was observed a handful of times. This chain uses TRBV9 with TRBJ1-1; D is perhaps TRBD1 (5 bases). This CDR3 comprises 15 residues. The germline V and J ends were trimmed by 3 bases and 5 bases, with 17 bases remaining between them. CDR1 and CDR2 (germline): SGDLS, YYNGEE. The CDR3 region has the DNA TGTGCCAGCAGCGCCTCCGGCCGGGACGGTACTGAAGCTTTCTTT. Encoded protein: CASSASGRDGTEAFF.

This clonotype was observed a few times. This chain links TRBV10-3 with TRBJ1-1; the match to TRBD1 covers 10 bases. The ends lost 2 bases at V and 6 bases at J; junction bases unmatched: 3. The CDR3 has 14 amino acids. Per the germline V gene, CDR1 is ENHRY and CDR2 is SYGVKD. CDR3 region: CAISEGTGVAEAFF. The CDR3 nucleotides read TGTGCCATCAGTGAGGGGACAGGGGTCGCTGAAGCTTTCTTT.

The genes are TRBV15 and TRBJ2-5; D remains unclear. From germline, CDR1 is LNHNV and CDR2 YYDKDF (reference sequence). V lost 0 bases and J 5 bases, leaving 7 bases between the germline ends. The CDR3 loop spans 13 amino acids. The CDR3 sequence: CATSRDEVETQYF. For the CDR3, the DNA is TGTGCCACCAGCAGAGACGAGGTGGAGACCCAGTACTTC.

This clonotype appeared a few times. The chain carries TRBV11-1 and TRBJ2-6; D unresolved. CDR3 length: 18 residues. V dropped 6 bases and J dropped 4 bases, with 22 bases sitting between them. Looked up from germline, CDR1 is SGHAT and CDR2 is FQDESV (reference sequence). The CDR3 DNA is TGTGCCAGCAGGTTATGGGCAGCCCCTGAGTTGGGGGCCAACGTCCTGACTTTC. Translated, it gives CASRLWAAPELGANVLTF.

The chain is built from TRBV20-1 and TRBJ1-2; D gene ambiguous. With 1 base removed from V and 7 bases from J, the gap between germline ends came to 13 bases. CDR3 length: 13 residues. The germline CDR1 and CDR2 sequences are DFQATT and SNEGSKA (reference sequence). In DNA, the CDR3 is TGCAGTGCTAGAGGCAACGGGCAGTTTGGCTACACCTTC. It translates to CSARGNGQFGYTF.

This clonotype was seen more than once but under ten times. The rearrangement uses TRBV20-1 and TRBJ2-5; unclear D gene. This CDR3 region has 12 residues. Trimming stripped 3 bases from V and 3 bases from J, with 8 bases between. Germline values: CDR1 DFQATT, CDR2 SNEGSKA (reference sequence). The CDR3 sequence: CSARDVKETQYF. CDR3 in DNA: TGCAGTGCTAGGGACGTTAAAGAGACCCAGTACTTC.

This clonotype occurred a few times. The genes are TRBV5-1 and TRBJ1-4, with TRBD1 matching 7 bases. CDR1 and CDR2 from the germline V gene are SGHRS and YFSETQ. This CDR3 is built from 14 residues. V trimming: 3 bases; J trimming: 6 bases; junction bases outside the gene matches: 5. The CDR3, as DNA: TGCGCCAGCAGCTCAGGACAGGAGTATGAAAAACTGTTTTTT. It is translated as CASSSGQEYEKLFF.